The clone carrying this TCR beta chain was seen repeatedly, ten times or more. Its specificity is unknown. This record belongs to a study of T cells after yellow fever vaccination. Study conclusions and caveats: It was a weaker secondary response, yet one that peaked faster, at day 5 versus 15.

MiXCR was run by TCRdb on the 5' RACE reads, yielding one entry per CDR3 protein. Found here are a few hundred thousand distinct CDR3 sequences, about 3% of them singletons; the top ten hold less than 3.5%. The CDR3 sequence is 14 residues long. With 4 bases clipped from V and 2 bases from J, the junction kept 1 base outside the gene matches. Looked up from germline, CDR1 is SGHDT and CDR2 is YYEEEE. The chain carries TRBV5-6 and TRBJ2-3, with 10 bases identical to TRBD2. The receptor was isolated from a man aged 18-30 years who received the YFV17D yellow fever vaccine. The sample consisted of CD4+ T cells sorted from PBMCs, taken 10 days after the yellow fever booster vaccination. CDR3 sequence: CASSLAGVTDTQYF. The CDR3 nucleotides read TGTGCCAGCAGCCTAGCGGGGGTCACAGATACGCAGTATTTT.